These 8 T cell receptor beta chains were all obtained from the same sample, sequenced in a study of T-cell reconstitution after alpha-beta-depleted transplantation in children. Using unique molecular identifiers, the investigators prepared the TCRbeta library. A single record per CDR3 protein comes from TCRdb applying MiXCR to the PCR reads. The profile shows hundreds of thousands of distinct CDR3 sequences, roughly 8.2% of them singletons. The sequenced sample was PBMCs, mostly from graft donor cells, obtained 180 days after TCRalphabeta/CD19-depleted stem cell transplant. Receptors originate from a male patient between 5 and 17 years old who had a stem cell transplant for acute lymphoblastic leukemia, so the T cells may come from the graft donor.

This clonotype was detected many times. The chain links TRBV12-5 to TRBJ1-5, with D possibly matching TRBD1 (5 bases). Germline values: CDR1 LGHNT, CDR2 FRNRAP. Trimming cost V 0 bases and J 1 base, with 7 bases left between them. The CDR3 has 15 residues. This chain's CDR3 is CASGLVRDSNQPQHF. The CDR3 nucleotides read TGTGCTAGTGGTTTGGTCCGGGACAGCAATCAGCCCCAGCATTTT.

In its sample, this clonotype was seen many times. The rearrangement links TRBV5-1 to TRBJ2-7; 8 bases match TRBD2. The germline CDR1 and CDR2 sequences are SGHRS and YFSETQ. Germline trimming cut 1 base from V and 3 bases from J; bases unmatched to any gene: 3. CDR3 length: 14 residues. This CDR3 reads CASSLSGGVYEQYF. CDR3 nucleotides: TGCGCCAGCAGCTTGTCGGGAGGGGTCTACGAGCAGTACTTC.

This clonotype was counted between two and nine times. This rearrangement joins TRBV6-2 or TRBV6-3 to TRBJ2-7; 9 bases align to TRBD2. Germline trimming cut 6 bases from V and 3 bases from J; bases unmatched to any gene: 9. The CDR3 length is 15 residues. Germline lookup yields CDR1 MNHEY and CDR2 SVGEGT. The DNA of the CDR3 is TGTGCCAGCAGGAAAACTAGCGGGTTGGACTACGAGCAGTACTTC. Its protein product is CASRKTSGLDYEQYF.

This clonotype was detected ten times or more. The chain carries TRBV4-2 and TRBJ2-2; TRBD2 matches 9 bases. Per the germline V gene, CDR1 is LGHNA and CDR2 is YNFKEQ. The length of the CDR3 is 15 residues. After removal of 4 bases from V and 8 bases from J, the junction contained 8 bases not matched to a gene. The CDR3: CASSPTGLASGELFF. DNA for the CDR3: TGTGCCAGCAGCCCCACGGGACTAGCTAGTGGGGAGCTGTTTTTT.

This clonotype was detected many times. The V gene is TRBV29-1, the J gene TRBJ2-5; 9 bases match TRBD2. Germline lookup yields CDR1 SQVTM and CDR2 ANQGSEA. The V gene end was trimmed by 3 bases and the J gene end by 3 bases; junction bases not matched to a gene: 14. This CDR3 spans 17 amino acids. The CDR3 loop reads CSVDPAGGREGKETQYF. The CDR3 bases are TGCAGCGTTGATCCCGCAGGGGGGCGGGAGGGTAAAGAGACCCAGTACTTC. The complete variable domain, with remaining parts taken from reference TRBV29-1 and TRBJ2-5, reads SAVISQKPSRDICQRGTSLTIQCQVDSQVTMMFWYRQQPGQSLTLIATANQGSEATYESGFVIDKFPISRPNLTFSTLTVSNMSPEDSSIYLCSVDPAGGREGKETQYFGPGTRLLVL.

This clonotype was observed at least ten times. The rearrangement links TRBV7-6 to TRBJ2-7; possibly TRBD2 for D (6 bases). From germline, CDR1 is SGHVS and CDR2 FNYEAQ. The V end was cut by 2 bases, the J end by 5 bases, with 10 bases between. This CDR3 has 13 residues. CDR3 in DNA: TGTGCCAGCAGCTTATCTGGGAGGAACGAGCAGTACTTC. Translated, it gives CASSLSGRNEQYF. Filled out from reference TRBV7-6 and TRBJ2-7, the complete variable domain reads GAGVSQSPRYKVTKRGQDVALRCDPISGHVSLYWYRQALGQGPEFLTYFNYEAQQDKSGLPNDRFSAERPEGSISTLTIQRTEQRDSAMYRCASSLSGRNEQYFGPGTRLTVT.

To note about this clonotype: This may stem from a read error, because a much larger clone lies one nucleotide away. This chain joins TRBV4-2 and TRBJ2-3; a possible D gene is TRBD2 (5 bases). Germline loops: CDR1 LGHNA, CDR2 YNFKEQ. This CDR3 is built from 15 residues. The CDR3 DNA is TGTGCCAGCAGCCAAGCGGGGAGTAGCACAGATACGCATTATTTT. This codes for CASSQAGSSTDTHYF.

At least ten counts were recorded for this clonotype. This chain uses TRBV18 with TRBJ1-1; TRBD1 matches at 7 bases. Germline-derived CDR1 and CDR2 are KGHSH and LQKENI. V dropped 2 bases and J dropped 6; count of bases not matched to a gene: 6. The length of the CDR3 is 14 residues. For the CDR3, the DNA is TGTGCCAGCTCACCAGACAGGGTATCGGCTGAAGCTTTCTTT. Protein: CASSPDRVSAEAFF.